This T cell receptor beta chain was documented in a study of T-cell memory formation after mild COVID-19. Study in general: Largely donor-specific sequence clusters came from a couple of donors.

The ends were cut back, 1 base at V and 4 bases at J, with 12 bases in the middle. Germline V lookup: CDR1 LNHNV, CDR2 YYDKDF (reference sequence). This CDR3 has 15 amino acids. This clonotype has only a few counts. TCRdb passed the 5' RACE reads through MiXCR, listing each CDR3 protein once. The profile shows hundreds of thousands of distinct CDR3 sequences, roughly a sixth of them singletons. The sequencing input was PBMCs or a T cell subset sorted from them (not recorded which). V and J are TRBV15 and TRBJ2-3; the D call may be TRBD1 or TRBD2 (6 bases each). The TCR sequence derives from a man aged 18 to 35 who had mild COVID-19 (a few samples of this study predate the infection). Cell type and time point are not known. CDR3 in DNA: TGTGCCACCAGCAGAGGTGGAGGGGGATCAGATACGCAGTATTTT. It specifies CATSRGGGGSDTQYF.